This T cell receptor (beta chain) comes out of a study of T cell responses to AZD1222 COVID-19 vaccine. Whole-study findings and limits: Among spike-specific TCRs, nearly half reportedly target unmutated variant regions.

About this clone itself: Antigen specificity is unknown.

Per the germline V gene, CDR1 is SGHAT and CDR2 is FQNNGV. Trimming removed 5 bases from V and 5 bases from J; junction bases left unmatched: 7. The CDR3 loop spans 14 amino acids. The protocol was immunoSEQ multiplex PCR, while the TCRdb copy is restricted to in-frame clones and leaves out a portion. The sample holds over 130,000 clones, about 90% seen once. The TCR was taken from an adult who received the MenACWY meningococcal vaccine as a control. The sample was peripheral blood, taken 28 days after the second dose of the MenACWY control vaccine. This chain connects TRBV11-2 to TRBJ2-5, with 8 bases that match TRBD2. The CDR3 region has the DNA TGTGCCAGCAGCGTCGGCGGGGGGTTTGAGACCCAGTACTTC. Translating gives CASSVGGGFETQYF.